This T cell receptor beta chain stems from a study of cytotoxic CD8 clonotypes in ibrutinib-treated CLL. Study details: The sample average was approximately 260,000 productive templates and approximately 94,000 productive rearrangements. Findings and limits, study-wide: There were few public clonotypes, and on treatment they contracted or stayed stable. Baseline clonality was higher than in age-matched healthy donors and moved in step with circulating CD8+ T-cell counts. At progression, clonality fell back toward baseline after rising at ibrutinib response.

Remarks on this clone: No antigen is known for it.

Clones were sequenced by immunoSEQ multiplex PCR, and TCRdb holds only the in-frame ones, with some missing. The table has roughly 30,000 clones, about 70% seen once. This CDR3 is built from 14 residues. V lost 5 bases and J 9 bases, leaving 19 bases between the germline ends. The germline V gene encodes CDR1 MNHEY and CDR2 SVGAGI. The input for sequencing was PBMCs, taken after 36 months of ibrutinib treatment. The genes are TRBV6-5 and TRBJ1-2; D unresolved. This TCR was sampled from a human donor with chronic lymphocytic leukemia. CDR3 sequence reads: CASSRQNLDFSYTF. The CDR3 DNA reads TGTGCCAGCAGTCGCCAAAATTTGGATTTCAGCTACACCTTC.